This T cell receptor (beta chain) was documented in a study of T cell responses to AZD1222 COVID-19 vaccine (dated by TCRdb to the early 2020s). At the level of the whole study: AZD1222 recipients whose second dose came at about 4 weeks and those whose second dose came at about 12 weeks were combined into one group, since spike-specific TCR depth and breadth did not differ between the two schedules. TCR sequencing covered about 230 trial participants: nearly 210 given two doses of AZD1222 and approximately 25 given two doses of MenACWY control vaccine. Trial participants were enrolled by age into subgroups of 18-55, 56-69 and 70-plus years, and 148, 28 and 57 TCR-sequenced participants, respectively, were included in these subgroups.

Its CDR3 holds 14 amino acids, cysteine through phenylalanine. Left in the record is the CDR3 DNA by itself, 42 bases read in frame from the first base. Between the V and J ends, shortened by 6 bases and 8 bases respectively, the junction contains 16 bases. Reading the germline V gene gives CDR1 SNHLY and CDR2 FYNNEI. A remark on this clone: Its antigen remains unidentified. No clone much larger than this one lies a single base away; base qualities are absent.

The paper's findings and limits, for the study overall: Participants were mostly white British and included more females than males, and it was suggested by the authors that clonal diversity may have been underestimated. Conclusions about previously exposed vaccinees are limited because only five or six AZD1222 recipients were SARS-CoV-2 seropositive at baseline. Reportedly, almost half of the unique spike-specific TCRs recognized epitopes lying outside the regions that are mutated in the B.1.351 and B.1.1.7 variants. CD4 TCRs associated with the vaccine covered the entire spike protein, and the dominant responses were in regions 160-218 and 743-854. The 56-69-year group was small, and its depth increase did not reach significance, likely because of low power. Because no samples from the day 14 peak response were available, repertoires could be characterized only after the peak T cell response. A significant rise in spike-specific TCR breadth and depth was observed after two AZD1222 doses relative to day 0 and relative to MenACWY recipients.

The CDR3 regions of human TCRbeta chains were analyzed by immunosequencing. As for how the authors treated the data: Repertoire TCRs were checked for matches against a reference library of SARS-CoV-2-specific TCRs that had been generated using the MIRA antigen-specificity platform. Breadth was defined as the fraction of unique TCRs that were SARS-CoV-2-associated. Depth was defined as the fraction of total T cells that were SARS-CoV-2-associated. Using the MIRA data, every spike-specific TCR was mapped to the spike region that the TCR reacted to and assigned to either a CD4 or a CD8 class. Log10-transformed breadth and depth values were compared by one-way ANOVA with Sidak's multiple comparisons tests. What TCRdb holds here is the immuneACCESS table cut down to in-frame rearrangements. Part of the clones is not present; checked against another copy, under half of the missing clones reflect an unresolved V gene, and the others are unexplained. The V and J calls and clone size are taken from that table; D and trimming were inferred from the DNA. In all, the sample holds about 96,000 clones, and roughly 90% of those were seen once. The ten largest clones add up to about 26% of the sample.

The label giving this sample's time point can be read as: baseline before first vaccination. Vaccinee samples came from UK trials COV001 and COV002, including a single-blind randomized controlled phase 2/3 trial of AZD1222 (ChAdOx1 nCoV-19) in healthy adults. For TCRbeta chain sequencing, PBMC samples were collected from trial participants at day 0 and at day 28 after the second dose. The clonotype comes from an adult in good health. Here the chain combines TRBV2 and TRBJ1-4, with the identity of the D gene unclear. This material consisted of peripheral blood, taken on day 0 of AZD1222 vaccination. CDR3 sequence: CASSPRRSGEKLFF. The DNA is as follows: TGTGCCAGCAGCCCCAGAAGATCCGGGGAAAAACTGTTTTTT. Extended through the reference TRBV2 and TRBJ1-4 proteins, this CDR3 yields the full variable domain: EPEVTQTPSHQVTQMGQEVILRCVPISNHLYFYWYRQILGQKVEFLVSFYNNEISEKSEIFDDQFSVERPDGSNFTLKIRSTKLEDSAMYFCASSPRRSGEKLFFGSGTQLSVL.